These T cell receptor beta chains were read from a single sample in a study of blood T cell repertoires in COVID-19. Assay used: immunoSEQ multiplex PCR; TCRdb lists only in-frame clones, some missing. The repertoire holds about 23,000 clones, with approximately 92% as singletons. Source material: peripheral blood. The receptor source for this set is a human donor in a cohort sampled during active COVID-19. The CDR3 runs from the conserved cysteine through the conserved F or W. A D gene is named only where the DNA matches it firmly. Clone size is shown for a subset of rows, as once, few, many or a class of expanded clone.

V gene	J gene	clone size	D gene	CDR3 length	CDR3 protein	CDR3 DNA
TRBV19	TRBJ2-2	.	TRBD1	15	CASSGTGGNTGELFF	TGTGCCAGTAGTGGGACAGGGGGGAACACCGGGGAGCTGTTTTTT
TRBV4-2	TRBJ2-5	.	.	13	CASTRGWGETQYF	TGTGCCAGCACCCGCGGGTGGGGAGAGACCCAGTACTTC
TRBV7-9	TRBJ1-2	.	TRBD1	15	CASSVGQGINYGYTF	TGTGCCAGCAGCGTGGGACAGGGTATTAACTATGGCTACACCTTC
TRBV19	TRBJ1-2	.	.	11	CASRTRDGYTF	TGTGCCAGTAGGACAAGAGATGGCTACACCTTC
TRBV5-1	TRBJ2-3	.	.	11	CASSLDNTQYF	TGCGCCAGCAGCTTGGATAATACGCAGTATTTT
TRBV7-9	TRBJ2-1	once	TRBD1	13	CASSSSTGDEQFF	TGTGCCAGCAGCTCGAGTACAGGGGATGAGCAGTTCTTC
TRBV27	TRBJ1-5	medium-sized	.	16	CASSFGGALGNQPQHF	TGTGCCAGCAGTTTCGGAGGTGCTTTGGGCAATCAGCCCCAGCATTTT
TRBV12-5	TRBJ1-1	.	.	12	CASGFMPHTAFF	TGTGCTAGTGGTTTCATGCCTCACACAGCTTTCTTT
TRBV5-1	TRBJ2-2	.	.	15	CASSLADREAGELFF	TGCGCCAGCAGCTTGGCTGACAGGGAGGCCGGGGAGCTGTTTTTT
TRBV19	TRBJ2-7	.	TRBD1	15	CASRPQGVKGYEQYF	TGTGCCAGTAGACCTCAGGGGGTCAAGGGCTACGAGCAGTACTTC
TRBV19	TRBJ1-1	once	.	15	CASVPVGGQDTEAFF	TGTGCCAGTGTCCCGGTGGGGGGGCAGGACACTGAAGCTTTCTTT
TRBV10-3	TRBJ2-1	once	TRBD1	14	CAISDGQGSNEQFF	TGTGCCATCAGTGACGGACAGGGGAGCAATGAGCAGTTCTTC
TRBV27	TRBJ2-1	.	.	14	CASSRWERDNEQFF	TGTGCCAGCAGTCGGTGGGAGAGGGACAATGAGCAGTTCTTC
TRBV6-4	TRBJ1-1	.	.	13	CASSVGRGNQAFF	TGTGCCAGCAGTGTGGGGAGGGGTAATCAAGCTTTCTTT
TRBV7-2	TRBJ2-7	.	.	14	CASSLSTGRNEQYF	TGTGCCAGCAGCTTATCGACGGGGAGGAACGAGCAGTACTTC
TRBV5-1	TRBJ2-5	.	TRBD1	15	CASSIQGTVRETQYF	TGCGCCAGCAGCATACAGGGGACGGTTCGGGAGACCCAGTACTTC
TRBV11-2	TRBJ2-2	.	.	15	CASSSRTGRAGELFF	TGTGCCAGCAGCTCACGGACAGGGAGGGCCGGGGAGCTGTTTTTT
TRBV30	TRBJ1-1	.	.	15	CAWSIRRGSNTEAFF	TGTGCCTGGAGTATTCGACGGGGTTCGAACACTGAAGCTTTCTTT
TRBV19	TRBJ2-2	.	.	14	CASSITGNTGELFF	TGTGCCAGTAGTATTACGGGGAACACCGGGGAGCTGTTTTTT
TRBV5-8	TRBJ1-2	.	TRBD1	14	CASSRRDRGDGYTF	TGTGCCAGCAGCCGCCGGGACAGGGGGGATGGCTACACCTTC
TRBV5-1	TRBJ2-3	.	.	15	CASSLARISTDTQYF	TGCGCCAGCAGCTTGGCCAGGATCAGCACAGATACGCAGTATTTT
TRBV7-9	TRBJ2-7	.	TRBD1	19	CASSSPRSRPTGTAYEQYF	TGTGCCAGCAGCTCACCTCGCTCGCGCCCGACCGGGACAGCCTACGAGCAGTACTTC
TRBV25-1	TRBJ1-1	.	.	13	CASRQGLNTEAFF	TGTGCCAGCAGACAGGGCCTGAACACTGAAGCTTTCTTT
TRBV11-2	TRBJ2-3	.	TRBD2	16	CASSKAASGGLVAQYF	TGTGCCAGCAGCAAGGCGGCTAGCGGGGGCCTCGTTGCGCAGTATTTT
TRBV5-4	TRBJ1-2	.	.	14	CASSLEVSGYGYTF	TGTGCCAGCAGCTTGGAGGTCAGCGGTTATGGCTACACCTTC
TRBV6-5	TRBJ1-2	.	.	15	CASNRGTQANYGYTF	TGTGCCAGCAACCGGGGTACGCAGGCTAACTATGGCTACACCTTC
TRBV27	TRBJ2-1	.	.	17	CASSLIAPTGSKYEQFF	TGTGCCAGCAGTCTTATCGCCCCGACAGGTAGTAAATATGAGCAGTTCTTC
TRBV12-5	TRBJ2-7	.	.	12	CAPGGKHYEQYF	TGTGCCCCGGGCGGGAAACACTACGAGCAGTACTTC
TRBV7-2	TRBJ1-6	.	.	14	CASSPSSYNSPLHF	TGTGCCAGCAGCCCGAGCTCCTATAATTCACCCCTCCACTTT
TRBV10-3	TRBJ1-6	few	.	15	CAISESAGRSSPLHF	TGTGCCATCAGTGAGTCAGCAGGGCGGAGTTCACCCCTCCACTTT
TRBV7-9	TRBJ1-6	.	.	17	CASSPPGPGTGNSPLHF	TGTGCCAGCAGCCCACCAGGCCCGGGGACTGGAAATTCACCCCTCCACTTT
TRBV6-2/TRBV6-3	TRBJ2-7	once	.	16	CASSYNAAGSSYEQYF	TGTGCCAGCAGTTACAATGCGGCGGGGAGCTCCTACGAGCAGTACTTC
TRBV12-3/TRBV12-4	TRBJ1-1	.	.	12	CASRDSFTEAFF	TGTGCCAGCAGGGACAGTTTCACTGAAGCTTTCTTT
TRBV10-3	TRBJ1-5	.	.	13	CAISGGGEQPQHF	TGTGCCATCAGTGGAGGGGGAGAACAGCCCCAGCATTTT
TRBV6-4	TRBJ2-1	.	TRBD2	15	CASSDHGGANNEQFF	TGTGCCAGCAGTGACCACGGGGGGGCGAACAATGAGCAGTTCTTC
TRBV5-1	TRBJ1-2	.	TRBD1	14	CASSLLQGGYGYTF	TGCGCCAGCAGCTTGTTGCAGGGGGGCTATGGCTACACCTTC
TRBV7-2	TRBJ2-3	.	.	14	CASSLWGVGDTQYF	TGTGCCAGCAGCTTGTGGGGGGTGGGCGATACGCAGTATTTT
TRBV15	TRBJ1-3	.	TRBD1	15	CATSWGQGSGNTIYF	TGTGCCACCAGCTGGGGACAGGGTTCTGGAAACACCATATATTTT
TRBV7-6	TRBJ2-3	.	.	15	CASSARTVRTDTQYF	TGTGCCAGCAGCGCTAGGACAGTTCGCACAGATACGCAGTATTTT
TRBV6-2/TRBV6-3	TRBJ1-1	.	.	16	CASSYVIGGQNTEAFF	TGTGCCAGCAGTTACGTGATAGGCGGCCAGAACACTGAAGCTTTCTTT
TRBV5-1	TRBJ2-3	.	TRBD2	19	CASSQTSGGAIRGTDTQYF	TGCGCCAGCAGCCAGACTAGCGGGGGGGCCATACGTGGCACAGATACGCAGTATTTT
TRBV11-2	TRBJ2-7	.	TRBD1	17	CASSPIRMDRRTYEQYF	TGTGCCAGCAGCCCCATCCGTATGGACAGGCGAACCTACGAGCAGTACTTC
TRBV3-1/TRBV3-2	TRBJ2-1	once	.	14	CASSQVQPANEQFF	TGTGCCAGCAGCCAAGTACAGCCAGCAAATGAGCAGTTCTTC
TRBV11-2	TRBJ2-7	few	.	15	CASSSGTGFLYEQYF	TGTGCCAGCAGCTCGGGTACAGGGTTTCTTTACGAGCAGTACTTC
TRBV30	TRBJ1-1	.	.	13	CAWSGQENTEAFF	TGTGCCTGGAGTGGACAGGAAAACACTGAAGCTTTCTTT
TRBV3-1/TRBV3-2	TRBJ1-4	.	.	13	CASSQDLGEKLFF	TGTGCCAGCAGCCAAGATCTCGGTGAAAAACTGTTTTTT
TRBV7-3	TRBJ2-7	.	.	14	CASSLQGGSYEQYF	TGTGCCAGCAGCCTGCAGGGGGGCTCCTACGAGCAGTACTTC
TRBV7-9	TRBJ1-5	.	TRBD1	15	CASSITGTGGGPQHF	TGTGCCAGCAGCATTACCGGGACAGGGGGCGGGCCCCAGCATTTT
TRBV20-1	TRBJ1-1	.	.	11	CSASRGSEAFF	TGCAGTGCTAGCCGGGGATCTGAAGCTTTCTTT
TRBV21-1	TRBJ1-2	.	.	21	CASSKGGADRRDDIPACGYTF	TGTGCCAGCAGCAAAGGGGGGGCGGACAGGAGAGACGATATACCTGCCTGTGGCTACACCTTC
TRBV21-1	TRBJ2-3	.	.	18	CASSKALRADSSTDTQYF	TGTGCCAGCAGCAAAGCACTTCGGGCGGACTCTAGCACAGATACGCAGTATTTT
TRBV30	TRBJ2-3	.	.	13	CAWRVVGPDTQYF	TGTGCCTGGAGGGTGGTGGGGCCAGATACGCAGTATTTT
TRBV15	TRBJ1-6	.	.	15	CATSLGTSKESPLHF	TGTGCCACCAGCCTTGGGACAAGTAAGGAGTCACCCCTCCACTTT
TRBV3-1/TRBV3-2	TRBJ1-2	.	.	16	CASSQDSGIVPYGYTF	TGTGCCAGCAGCCAAGATTCGGGAATAGTACCGTATGGCTACACCTTC
TRBV4-2	TRBJ1-5	once	.	15	CASSQDRQTNQPQHF	TGTGCCAGCAGCCAAGATAGACAGACTAATCAGCCCCAGCATTTT